The sequence of this T cell receptor beta chain was determined in a study of cytomegalovirus exposure and HLA in healthy donors. Study results and limitations: Sequence variants that were highly shared formed a cluster that was likely a sequencing artifact.

The PCR contained 60 Vbeta and 13 Jbeta primers. Sequencing used immunoSEQ multiplex PCR; TCRdb keeps in-frame clones, though not all of them. The top ten clones hold 9.5% to 13% of a sample with roughly 98,000 clones, about 80% of them seen once. In germline, CDR1 is SGHAT, CDR2 FQNNGV. The CDR3 has 13 amino acids. The germline V and J ends were trimmed by 0 bases and 12 bases, with 11 bases remaining between them. Worth noting for this clone: Its antigen remains unknown.

The chain combines TRBV11-2 with TRBJ1-4; D unclear. Material: PBMCs. The source of this sequence is a man aged 18 to 35 in good health and CMV-seropositive. CDR3 nucleotides: TGTGCCAGCAGCTTAGAGCCACAGTTAGAACTGTTTTTT. It encodes CASSLEPQLELFF.